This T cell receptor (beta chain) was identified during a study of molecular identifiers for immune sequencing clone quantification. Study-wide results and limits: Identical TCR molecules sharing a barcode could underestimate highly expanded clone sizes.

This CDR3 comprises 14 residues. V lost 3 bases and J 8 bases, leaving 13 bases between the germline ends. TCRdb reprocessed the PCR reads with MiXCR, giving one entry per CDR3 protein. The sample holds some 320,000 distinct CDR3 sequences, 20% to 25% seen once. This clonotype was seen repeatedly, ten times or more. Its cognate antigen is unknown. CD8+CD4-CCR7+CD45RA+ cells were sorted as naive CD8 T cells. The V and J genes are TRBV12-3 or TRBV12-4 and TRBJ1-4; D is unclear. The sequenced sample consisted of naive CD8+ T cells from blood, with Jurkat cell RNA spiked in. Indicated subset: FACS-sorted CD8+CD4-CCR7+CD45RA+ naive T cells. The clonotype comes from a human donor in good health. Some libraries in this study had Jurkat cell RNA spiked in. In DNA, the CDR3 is TGTGCCAGCAGTTTTCGACACGCCGAAGAAAAACTGTTTTTT. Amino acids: CASSFRHAEEKLFF.